The T cell receptor (beta chain) described here comes from a study of identical twins. TCRdb independently ran MiXCR on the 5' RACE reads; one entry per CDR3 protein. The repertoire holds around 450,000 distinct CDR3 sequences, with 14% as singletons. Germline-derived CDR1 and CDR2 are MNHNS and SASEGT. With V trimmed by 4 bases and J by 6 bases, 3 bases remained unmatched. The CDR3 loop spans 13 amino acids. Study results and caveats: Insertion counts were lower in abundant cord blood beta clonotypes, a trend that memory repertoires did not show. Researchers caution that invariant MAIT and iNKT cells could partly confound zero-insertion analyses.

This clonotype has more than one count but fewer than ten. Its antigen is unknown. These records were also assigned to another study, of yellow fever vaccine responses in identical twins.

Sequencing input: CD4+ T cells sorted from blood. The rearrangement links TRBV6-1 to TRBJ1-5, with TRBD1 matching over 7 bases. This TCR was recovered from a woman aged 18-29 years in good health. The CDR3 here is CASSGTGGQPQHF. CDR3 nucleotide sequence: TGTGCCAGCAGTGGGACAGGCGGTCAGCCCCAGCATTTT.